The next 9 T cell receptor beta chains were all read from a single sample in a study of T-cell reconstitution after alpha-beta-depleted transplantation in children. Study-wide results and limits: Newly generated T cells supplied most T-cell counts and diversity one year post-transplant.

These receptors are not linked to any known antigen. TCRbeta library preparation incorporated unique molecular identifiers. TCRdb independently ran MiXCR on the PCR reads; one entry per CDR3 protein. This table holds about 300,000 distinct CDR3 sequences, 6.5% to 9% found once. The source was peripheral blood, collected 360 days after TCRalphabeta/CD19-depleted stem cell transplant. The receptors were sampled from a female patient aged 2-10 years who had a stem cell transplant for Fanconi anemia, so the T cells may come from the graft donor.

This clonotype has at least ten counts. The V and J genes are TRBV7-2 and TRBJ2-1; TRBD2 matches 8 bases. Germline CDR1 and CDR2: SGHTA and FQGNSA. V shed 7 bases and J 8 bases; nucleotides not matched to a gene: 10. CDR3 length: 14 amino acids. The DNA for the CDR3 is TGTGCCAGCAAAAAAAGCGGGGGTCATTATGAGCAGTTCTTC. Translation gives CASKKSGGHYEQFF.

The gene calls are TRBV12-3 or TRBV12-4 and TRBJ2-3; D call uncertain. V lost 6 bases and J lost 2, with 18 bases in between. The CDR3 spans 16 residues. CDR3 sequence (DNA): TGTGCCAGCAGCCTCAGCTTCTGGGCGGCCACAGATACGCAGTATTTT. It is translated as CASSLSFWAATDTQYF.

The genes are TRBV5-1 and TRBJ2-5, with D possibly being TRBD1 or TRBD2 (5 bases each). CDR3 length: 13 residues. Germline V gene data show CDR1 as SGHRS and CDR2 as YFSETQ. Trimming took off 4 bases at V and 5 bases at J, with 12 bases between the two ends. CDR3 sequence (DNA): TGCGCCAGCAGCCGGGGCAGGGTTGAGACCCAGTACTTC. This codes for CASSRGRVETQYF.

This clonotype showed up many times. The chain's CDR3 is CSALGLAGEVTDTQYF. CDR3 DNA sequence: TGCAGTGCTTTAGGACTAGCGGGAGAGGTCACAGATACGCAGTATTTT. The gene calls are TRBV20-1 and TRBJ2-3; 13 bases are shared with TRBD2. CDR3 length: 16 residues. V shed 5 bases and J 2 bases; nucleotides not matched to a gene: 7. Germline V gene data show CDR1 as DFQATT and CDR2 as SNEGSKA (reference sequence).

This clonotype was observed at least ten times. V and J are TRBV2 and TRBJ1-2; D is ambiguous. The CDR3 is 13 amino acids. Per the germline V gene, CDR1 is SNHLY and CDR2 is FYNNEI. Trimming left V 6 bases short and J 3 bases short, with 11 bases between. The CDR3 nucleotides read TGTGCCAGCAGCGGTCAGCAGGACTATGGCTACACCTTC. Translated, it gives CASSGQQDYGYTF.

This clonotype has a count of ten or more. The J gene is TRBJ2-5, the V gene TRBV18; a weak D match, TRBD1 (6 bases). The V end lost 5 bases, the J end lost 0 bases, and 10 bases lay between the germline ends. Per the germline V gene, CDR1 is KGHSH and CDR2 is LQKENI. The CDR3 is 14 residues long. For the CDR3, the DNA is TGTGCCAGCTCAGCGGACAGATACCAAGAGACCCAGTACTTC. Encoded protein: CASSADRYQETQYF.

This clonotype has a count of ten or more. The chain's CDR3 is CASSLTRGREEQYF. Here the CDR3 DNA reads TGCGCCAGCAGCTTGACCAGGGGGCGCGAGGAGCAGTACTTC. V is TRBV5-1 and J is TRBJ2-7, with 8 bases lining up with TRBD1. In germline, CDR1 is SGHRS, CDR2 YFSETQ. V trimming: 1 base; J trimming: 7 bases; junction bases outside the gene matches: 7. The CDR3 is 14 residues long.

This rearrangement joins TRBV3-1 to TRBJ2-5; D unresolved. Trimming took 0 bases from V and 4 from J, leaving 15 bases between them. The CDR3 consists of 16 residues. The germline V gene encodes CDR1 LGHDT and CDR2 YNNKEL (reference sequence). The CDR3 is CASSQDLRSRPETQYF. The CDR3 DNA reads as TGTGCCAGCAGCCAAGATTTAAGGTCAAGGCCAGAGACCCAGTACTTC.

This clonotype was seen repeatedly, ten times or more. The CDR3 spells CASSQDRSPEKLFF. CDR3 sequence (DNA): TGCGCCAGCAGCCAAGACAGGAGCCCTGAAAAACTGTTTTTT. The V and J genes are TRBV5-1 and TRBJ1-4, with D perhaps matching TRBD1 (6 bases). V gave up 4 bases and J gave up 7 bases, with 14 bases separating them. This CDR3 region has 14 residues. CDR1 and CDR2 from the germline V gene are SGHRS and YFSETQ.